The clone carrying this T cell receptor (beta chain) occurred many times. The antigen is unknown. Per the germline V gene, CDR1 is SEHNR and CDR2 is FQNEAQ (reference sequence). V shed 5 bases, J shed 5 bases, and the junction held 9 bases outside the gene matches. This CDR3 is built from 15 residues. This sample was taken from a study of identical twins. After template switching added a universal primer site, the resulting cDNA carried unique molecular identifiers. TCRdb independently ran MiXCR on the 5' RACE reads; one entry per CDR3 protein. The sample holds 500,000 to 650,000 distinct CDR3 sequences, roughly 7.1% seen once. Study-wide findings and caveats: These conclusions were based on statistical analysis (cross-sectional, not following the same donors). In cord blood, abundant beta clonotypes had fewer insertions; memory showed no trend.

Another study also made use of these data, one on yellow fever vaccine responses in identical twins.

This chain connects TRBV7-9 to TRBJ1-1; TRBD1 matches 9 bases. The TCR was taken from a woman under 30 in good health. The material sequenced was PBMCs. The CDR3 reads CASSPGTGRGTEAFF. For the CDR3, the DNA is TGTGCCAGCAGCCCTGGGACAGGGCGCGGTACTGAAGCTTTCTTT.